The clone carrying this T cell receptor beta chain was detected a few times. This record belongs to a study of OX40 agonist ivuxolimab in advanced cancers. The V end lost 8 bases, the J end lost 13 bases, and 24 bases lay between the germline ends. The CDR3 covers 15 residues. Germline lookup yields CDR1 MRHNA and CDR2 SNTAGT. Sequenced by immunoSEQ multiplex PCR; TCRdb stores in-frame clones only, minus some. The table shows roughly 90,000 clones, with approximately 90% occurring only once. Sequencing used CD4+ or CD8+ T cells sorted from blood, obtained in a trial of the OX40 agonist ivuxolimab. This TCR was recovered from an adult with an advanced solid tumor such as melanoma, head and neck, liver or kidney cancer. J is TRBJ1-6 and V is TRBV6-4, with a weak D call TRBD1 (6 bases). The CDR3 region has the DNA TGTGCCAGCCCGGACGGGTTTGAGGGGGGTATGCCCCTCCACTTT. Its translation is CASPDGFEGGMPLHF.